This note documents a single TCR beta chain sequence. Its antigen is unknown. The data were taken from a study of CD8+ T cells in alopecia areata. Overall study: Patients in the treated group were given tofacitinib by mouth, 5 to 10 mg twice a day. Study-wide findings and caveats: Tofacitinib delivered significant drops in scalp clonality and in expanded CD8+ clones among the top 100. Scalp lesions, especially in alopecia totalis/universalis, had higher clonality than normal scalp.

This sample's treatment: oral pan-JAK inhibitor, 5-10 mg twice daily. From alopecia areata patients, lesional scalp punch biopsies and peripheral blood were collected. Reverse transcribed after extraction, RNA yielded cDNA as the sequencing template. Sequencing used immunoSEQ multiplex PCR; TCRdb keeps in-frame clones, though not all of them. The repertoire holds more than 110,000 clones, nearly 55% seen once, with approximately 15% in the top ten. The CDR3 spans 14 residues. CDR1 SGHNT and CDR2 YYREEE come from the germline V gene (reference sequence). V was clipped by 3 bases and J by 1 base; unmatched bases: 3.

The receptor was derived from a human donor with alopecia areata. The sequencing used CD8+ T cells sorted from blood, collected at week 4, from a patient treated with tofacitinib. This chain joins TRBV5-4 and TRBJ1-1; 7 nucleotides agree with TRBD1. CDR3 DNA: TGTGCCAGCAGCTCAACAGGGGAGAACACTGAAGCTTTCTTT. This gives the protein CASSSTGENTEAFF.